This T cell receptor beta chain originates from a study of read filtering for tumor transcriptome and immune sequencing. Looking at the study overall: Patients were some 16 male and approximately 15 female, mean age approximately 70 years, range about 40 to 85. DNase treatment preceded whole-transcriptome library preparation. Overall study results and limits: IR-seq captured clonotypes deeper and more reliably than RNA-seq. The sorted CD138-negative fraction was a mixed bone marrow immune population, not purified T cells.

The sample holds many counts of this clonotype. Its matching antigen is unknown. The library was built from about 0.4 ug RNA with molecular barcoded adaptors for alpha/delta and beta/gamma chains. Each CDR3 protein is one row after TCRdb ran MiXCR on the reads. The data show about 47,000 distinct CDR3 sequences, approximately 12% seen once. The V gene lost 1 base and the J gene lost 1 base, with 5 bases spanning the gap. Germline-derived CDR1 and CDR2 are LNHDA and SQIVND (reference sequence). This CDR3 is 13 amino acids long. Sequenced: a population of CD138-negative cells sorted from bone marrow. V and J are TRBV19 and TRBJ2-7; D ambiguous. The clonotype was recovered from a donor aged 40 or older with multiple myeloma. CDR3: CASSIASSYEQYF. The CDR3 DNA reads TGTGCCAGTAGTATAGCCTCTTCCTACGAGCAGTACTTC.